This T cell receptor (beta chain) originates from a study of T-cell reconstitution after alpha-beta-depleted transplantation in children. It was with unique molecular identifiers that the TCRbeta library was prepared. TCRdb independently ran MiXCR on the PCR reads; one entry per CDR3 protein. The table has 97,000 or so distinct CDR3 sequences, around 5.9% seen once. This clonotype has at least ten counts. What it binds is unknown. There are 15 residues in the CDR3. Germline CDR1 is MNHEY and CDR2 is SVGEGT. The junction had 8 bases not matched to a gene; V was cut back by 5 bases and J by 5 bases. General study findings and limits: Newly made T cells mostly supplied T-cell counts and diversity one year after transplant. Several hundred graft clones that had expanded were reportedly the source of alpha-beta T cells about two months after transplant.

Source: PBMCs, mostly from graft donor cells, taken 60 days after TCRalphabeta/CD19-depleted stem cell transplant. The TCR was taken from a female patient aged 2-15 years who had a stem cell transplant for Fanconi anemia, so the T cells may come from the graft donor. The V and J genes are TRBV6-2 or TRBV6-3 and TRBJ2-5; 10 positions match TRBD2. Written as DNA, the CDR3 is TGTGCCAGCAGTCGCCAGCTAGCGGGGGTGGAGACCCAGTACTTC. Encoded protein: CASSRQLAGVETQYF.